The entry that follows covers one TCR beta chain sequence. This sample was included in a study of blood T cell repertoires in COVID-19. Overall study context: Collection of acute and convalescent COVID-19 samples took place in the United States, Italy and Spain. T cells, B-cell-depleted T cells, or PBMCs supplied cDNA or gDNA.

Original processing notes: From reference gene primer amplification, estimates of nucleated cell counts were derived. Repertoires were generated with immunoSEQ multiplex PCR, while TCRdb's copy carries only in-frame clones and drops some. V and J calls and clone size are given by that table; D and trimming were obtained from the DNA. The sample records approximately 140,000 clones, more than 80% being singletons. Germline lookup yields CDR1 SNHLY and CDR2 FYNNEI. The CDR3 totals 14 residues. Trimming took 4 bases from V and 2 from J, leaving 12 bases between them. The J gene is TRBJ2-7, the V gene TRBV2; D call uncertain. Input material: peripheral blood. This sequence originates from a man aged 65 to 79 with acute or convalescent COVID-19. CDR3: CASSVGQATYEQYF. For the CDR3, the DNA is TGTGCCAGCAGTGTGGGTCAGGCGACCTACGAGCAGTACTTC.